This TCR beta chain is from a study listed by TCRdb under 2016. Including cysteine and phenylalanine, the CDR3 has 15 amino acids. The retained sequence is limited to the CDR3, 45 bases, with the frame set at the first base. CDR1 and CDR2, looked up from the germline V gene, are SGHDN and FVKESK. The junction shows trimming of 4 bases on V and 2 bases on J, and the gene matches do not reach 4 bases of it. Library method: RT-PCR. Sequencing took place on an Illumina MiSeq. TCRdb reprocessed the public reads (quality trimming at Q25 with fastp, clone calling with MiXCR) and kept in-frame beta chains. Every CDR3 protein is listed once, alongside the most common genes and DNA of its rows. The sample table lists hundreds of thousands of distinct CDR3 sequences, 12% to 15% of them with a count of one. The top ten clonotypes cover roughly 3.9% of the sample. With regard to this clonotype: It lacks a known antigen. One base away there is no much larger clone; base qualities are not given.

This TCR derives from a female donor in good health, serving as a healthy control. The chain couples TRBV14 to TRBJ2-7, with 11 bases in between that match TRBD2. Specimen: memory CD4+ T cells from blood. In nucleotides, the sequence is TGTGCCAGCAGCCTAAGACTAGCGGGACCCTACGAGCAGTACTTC. It codes for CASSLRLAGPYEQYF. When the CDR3 is completed using the reference TRBV14 and TRBJ2-7 genes on either side, the full variable domain is EAGVTQFPSHSVIEKGQTVTLRCDPISGHDNLYWYRRVMGKEIKFLLHFVKESKQDESGMPNNRFLAERTGGTYSTLKVQPAELEDSGVYFCASSLRLAGPYEQYFGPGTRLTVT.